This TCR beta chain was recovered during a study of control samples from healthy donors and cancer patients. This CDR3 contains 14 residues. Germline V gene lookup returns CDR1 MNHEY and CDR2 SMNVEV (reference sequence). J lost 3 bases, V lost 6 bases, and 5 bases had no gene match. Libraries were prepared by immunoSEQ multiplex PCR; TCRdb keeps only in-frame clonotypes and omits some of them. The data hold roughly 54,000 clones, with around 97% observed a single time. This clone is a singleton in its sample. The sequence was obtained from a woman in her twenties or thirties in good health. This chain links TRBV27 with TRBJ1-5; 7 bases agree with TRBD1. The sample was blood. The CDR3 DNA sequence: TGTGCCAGCAGAAACAGGGGAACCAATCAGCCCCAGCATTTT. Its protein product is CASRNRGTNQPQHF.